The 27 T cell receptor beta chains in this list originate from one sample, sequenced in a study of blood T cell repertoires in COVID-19. Measured with immunoSEQ multiplex PCR; TCRdb has only the in-frame clones, and not every one. The sample lists 65,000 or so clones; 75% to 90% were seen once. The material sequenced was peripheral blood. These receptors originate from a man aged 25-40 years with COVID-19, enrolled during active disease.

The chain uses TRBV6-4 and TRBJ1-3; weak D call: TRBD1 (5 bases). The germline CDR1 and CDR2 sequences are MRHNA and SNTAGT. This CDR3 comprises 12 residues. CDR3 bases: TGTCCACAGACAGAACATAGAAACACCATATATTTT. It translates to CPQTEHRNTIYF.

As for this clone: At the DNA level, this CDR3 is encoded by other sequences in the same sample as well. The V gene is TRBV5-1, the J gene TRBJ1-2; D might be TRBD1 (6 bases). CDR1 and CDR2 from the germline V gene are SGHRS and YFSETQ. The V and J ends lost 4 bases and 2 bases respectively, with 9 bases between them. The CDR3 has 13 amino acids. This CDR3 is CASSPGQNYGYTF. DNA for the CDR3: TGCGCCAGCAGCCCCGGACAGAACTATGGCTACACCTTC.

Concerning this clone itself: The conserved phenylalanine or tryptophan is not found at the CDR3 terminus, so this likely reflects a read error. The DNA is omitted, as the CDR3 cannot be located on it reliably, and the CDR3 follows TCRdb's listing. The chain recombines TRBV6-4 with TRBJ1-4; the table's D gene call, TRBD1, was not cross checked with the DNA. The CDR3 has 9 residues if both end residues are counted. The germline V gene has CDR1 MRHNA and CDR2 SNTAGT. CDR3: CASSVDQAI.

CDR3 coding DNA: TGTGCCAGCAGCCCCCAACACCTCACCGGGGAGCTGTTTTTT. It is translated as CASSPQHLTGELFF. The V call is TRBV3-1 (or the pseudogene TRBV3-2), the J call TRBJ2-2; D is uncertain. V was shortened by 4 bases and J by 4 bases, with 10 bases between the two germline ends. Germline V gives CDR1 LGHDT, CDR2 YNNKEL (reference sequence). The CDR3 has 14 residues.

The chain couples TRBV14 to TRBJ2-1; D may be TRBD2 (7 bases). CDR1 and CDR2 from the germline V gene are SGHDN and FVKESK. Trimming pared 4 bases from V and 5 bases from J, leaving 30 bases between. The CDR3 covers 20 residues. This CDR3 reads CASSPLGGSRGGSPHNEQFF. The CDR3 region has the DNA TGTGCCAGCAGCCCTCTTGGCGGGAGTCGAGGGGGAAGCCCTCACAATGAGCAGTTCTTC.

CDR3 sequence (DNA): TGTGCCAGCAGCCCTCCGGGACTAGCGGGAGTCGAGCAGTACTTC. Protein product: CASSPPGLAGVEQYF. The V call is TRBV3-1 (or the pseudogene TRBV3-2), the J call TRBJ2-7, with TRBD2 identical over 14 bases. Germline loops: CDR1 LGHDT, CDR2 YNNKEL (reference sequence). Trimming removed 4 bases from V and 6 bases from J; junction bases left unmatched: 5. This CDR3 spans 15 amino acids.

The chain couples TRBV16 to TRBJ1-6; no reliable D call. CDR3 length: 14 residues. The ends were cut back, 0 bases at V and 9 bases at J, with 9 bases in the middle. Germline CDR1 reads KGHSY; CDR2 reads FQNENV. The CDR3 coding sequence is TGTGCCAGCAGCCAATCTCTCGGGGTTTCACCCCTCCACTTT. Its translation is CASSQSLGVSPLHF.

V is TRBV5-1 and J is TRBJ1-2; TRBD1 might be the D (5 bases). The germline CDR1 and CDR2 sequences are SGHRS and YFSETQ. The CDR3 contains 14 residues. V was pared by 1 base and J by 1 base, with 8 bases between. CDR3 coding DNA: TGCGCCAGCAGCTTGCGAGACAGTAACTATGGCTACACCTTC. This translates into CASSLRDSNYGYTF.

V and J are TRBV9 and TRBJ1-2; 11 nucleotides match TRBD1. V lost 4 bases, J lost 8 bases, and 13 bases stayed unmatched. CDR3 length equals 16 residues. From germline, CDR1 is SGDLS and CDR2 YYNGEE. The CDR3 sequence is CASSRNPGQGEEGYTF. For the CDR3, the DNA is TGTGCCAGCAGCCGAAATCCGGGACAGGGGGAAGAAGGCTACACCTTC.

This clone was counted between two and nine times. The rearrangement joins TRBV19 to TRBJ2-1, with 7 positions matching TRBD2. Germline trimming cut 5 bases from V and 2 bases from J; bases unmatched to any gene: 6. Looked up from germline, CDR1 is LNHDA and CDR2 is SQIVND (reference sequence). This CDR3 has 15 residues. CDR3 nucleotide sequence: TGTGCCAGTAGTGTCAGGGAGGGCCCCTACAATGAGCAGTTCTTC. This encodes CASSVREGPYNEQFF.

The J gene is TRBJ1-1, the V gene TRBV6-1; a possible D gene is TRBD1 (5 bases). Germline-derived CDR1 and CDR2 are MNHNS and SASEGT. Deletions cut 2 bases from V and 0 bases from J, with 13 bases between. CDR3 length equals 16 residues. In DNA, the CDR3 is TGTGCCAGCAGTGAATTCAACGGGGGGATGAACACTGAAGCTTTCTTT. It encodes CASSEFNGGMNTEAFF.

The J gene is TRBJ2-5, the V gene TRBV7-2, with 8 bases aligning to TRBD2. CDR3 length: 15 amino acids. Germline assignment: CDR1 SGHTA and CDR2 FQGNSA. V lost 5 bases to trimming and J lost 4 bases; unmatched junction nucleotides: 9. CDR3: CASSSGSQPLETQYF. CDR3 bases: TGTGCCAGCAGCAGCGGGAGCCAGCCCCTAGAGACCCAGTACTTC.

The chain is built from TRBV6-5 and TRBJ2-2; tentative D call: TRBD2 (6 bases). The V end lost 0 bases, the J end lost 0 bases, and 8 bases lay between the germline ends. Germline V lookup: CDR1 MNHEY, CDR2 SVGAGI. This CDR3 has 16 residues. The CDR3 loop reads CASSYSRETNTGELFF. As DNA, the CDR3 is TGTGCCAGCAGTTACTCGCGGGAAACGAACACCGGGGAGCTGTTTTTT.

The V call is TRBV13, the J call TRBJ2-1; 8 bases are a match to TRBD2. V lost 4 bases to trimming and J lost 4 bases; unmatched junction nucleotides: 6. CDR1 PRHDT and CDR2 FYEKMQ come from the germline V gene (reference sequence). This CDR3 is built from 15 residues. CDR3: CASSSRTSQYNEQFF. The DNA for the CDR3 is TGTGCCAGCAGCTCCCGGACTAGCCAGTACAATGAGCAGTTCTTC. Filled out from reference TRBV13 and TRBJ2-1, the complete variable domain reads AAGVIQSPRHLIKEKRETATLKCYPIPRHDTVYWYQQGPGQDPQFLISFYEKMQSDKGSIPDRFSAQQFSDYHSELNMSSLELGDSALYFCASSSRTSQYNEQFFGPGTRLTVL.

This clone appeared once. The rearrangement uses TRBV24-1 and TRBJ1-1; no definite D call. In germline, CDR1 is KGHDR, CDR2 SFDVKD. This CDR3 is 11 amino acids long. With 12 bases removed from V and 2 bases from J, the gap between germline ends came to 9 bases. CDR3 nucleotides: TGTGCCCCTGGCAATAACACTGAAGCTTTCTTT. This translates into CAPGNNTEAFF.

The chain is built from TRBV5-6 and TRBJ1-2, with 7 bases aligning to TRBD1. The CDR3 contains 15 residues. V lost 4 bases and J lost 0; bases outside the gene matches: 6. Germline V gene sequence: CDR1 SGHDT, CDR2 YYEEEE. CDR3 amino acids: CASSRGQIPNYGYTF. Written as DNA, the CDR3 is TGTGCCAGCAGCCGGGGACAGATCCCTAACTATGGCTACACCTTC. Based on the CDR3 plus reference TRBV5-6 and TRBJ1-2, the full variable domain is DAGVTQSPTHLIKTRGQQVTLRCSPKSGHDTVSWYQQALGQGPQFIFQYYEEEERQRGNFPDRFSGHQFPNYSSELNVNALLLGDSALYLCASSRGQIPNYGYTFGSGTRLTVV.

The CDR3 protein is CASSWDRGSGGYTF. CDR3 DNA: TGTGCCAGCAGCTGGGACAGGGGGTCGGGAGGCTACACCTTC. The chain has TRBV11-2 and TRBJ1-2, with 11 bases that match TRBD1. From germline, CDR1 is SGHAT and CDR2 FQNNGV. The CDR3 has 14 amino acids. Trimming cost V 4 bases and J 8 bases; bases outside gene matches: 6.

V usage is TRBV9 and J usage is TRBJ1-4; 9 bases align to TRBD1. This CDR3 comprises 14 residues. Germline-derived CDR1 and CDR2 are SGDLS and YYNGEE. V lost 3 bases, J lost 8 bases, and 5 bases stayed unmatched. The CDR3: CASSATGGGEKLFF. The CDR3 DNA follows: TGTGCCAGCAGCGCTACAGGGGGCGGGGAAAAACTGTTTTTT.

The gene calls are TRBV29-1 and TRBJ2-1, with D maybe TRBD2 (6 bases). V was shortened by 6 bases and J by 8 bases, with 20 bases between the two germline ends. The CDR3 runs to 14 residues. Germline V lookup: CDR1 SQVTM, CDR2 ANQGSEA. The CDR3 spells CSVPGTEGTYEQFF. CDR3 sequence (DNA): TGCAGCGTACCCGGGACGGAGGGAACGTATGAGCAGTTCTTC.

The genes are TRBV11-2 and TRBJ2-7; D is perhaps TRBD2 (5 bases). CDR3 size: 14 residues. Germline CDR1 and CDR2: SGHAT and FQNNGV. The ends were cut back, 5 bases at V and 2 bases at J, with 13 bases in the middle. The CDR3 sequence is CASSLSVTPYEQYF. CDR3 nucleotides: TGTGCCAGCAGCCTTAGCGTGACTCCCTACGAGCAGTACTTC.

This clone was seen only once. The V and J genes are TRBV9 and TRBJ2-1; a weak D match, TRBD1 (7 bases). The CDR3 sequence is 16 residues long. Trimming cost V 0 bases and J 2 bases, with 12 bases left between them. The germline V gene encodes CDR1 SGDLS and CDR2 YYNGEE. CDR3 region: CASSVGGGQAYNEQFF. DNA of the CDR3: TGTGCCAGCAGCGTAGGGGGAGGACAGGCCTACAATGAGCAGTTCTTC.

V is TRBV2 and J is TRBJ1-3, with D possibly matching TRBD1 (6 bases). There are 15 residues in the CDR3. CDR1 is SNHLY, CDR2 FYNNEI, per germline. The ends were cut back, 4 bases at V and 0 bases at J, with 10 bases in the middle. This CDR3 is CASSAQGNSGNTIYF. The CDR3 DNA follows: TGTGCCAGCAGTGCACAGGGCAACTCTGGAAACACCATATATTTT.

This chain joins TRBV9 and TRBJ2-7, with 9 positions matching TRBD2. Germline V gene sequence: CDR1 SGDLS, CDR2 YYNGEE. Germline trimming cut 0 bases from V and 1 base from J; bases unmatched to any gene: 8. This CDR3 region has 17 residues. The CDR3 DNA reads TGTGCCAGCAGCGTAGGCCTAGCGGGAAGGGGTTCCTACGAGCAGTACTTC. Its protein product is CASSVGLAGRGSYEQYF.

The V call is TRBV20-1, the J call TRBJ2-1, with TRBD2 matching over 7 bases. CDR1 is DFQATT, CDR2 SNEGSKA, per germline (reference sequence). V was clipped by 3 bases and J by 9 bases; unmatched bases: 17. CDR3 length: 16 residues. This CDR3 is CSASGIGLVVAGEQFF. Written as DNA, the CDR3 is TGCAGTGCTAGTGGTATCGGACTAGTGGTGGCGGGTGAGCAGTTCTTC.

This chain joins TRBV27 and TRBJ2-5, with D uncertain. Deletions cut 5 bases from V and 2 bases from J, with 12 bases between. The CDR3 is 14 amino acids. Germline values: CDR1 MNHEY, CDR2 SMNVEV (reference sequence). The CDR3 sequence: CASSPRHTQETQYF. In nucleotides, the CDR3 is TGTGCCAGCAGTCCGAGACATACTCAAGAGACCCAGTACTTC.

This rearrangement joins TRBV4-2 to TRBJ2-7; TRBD2 matches 7 bases. V gave up 1 base and J gave up 0 bases; unmatched junction bases: 3. Looked up from germline, CDR1 is LGHNA and CDR2 is YNFKEQ. The CDR3 totals 15 residues. The CDR3 is CASSQAASGSYEQYF. The DNA of the CDR3 is TGTGCCAGCAGCCAAGCGGCTAGCGGCTCCTACGAGCAGTACTTC.

This clone showed up just a few times. V usage is TRBV28 and J usage is TRBJ2-1; 10 bases are a match to TRBD2. Germline assignment: CDR1 MDHEN and CDR2 SYDVKM. This CDR3 has 16 amino acids. V shed 7 bases and J 4 bases; nucleotides not matched to a gene: 10. CDR3 loop: CASTPTWTSGYNEQFF. The CDR3 bases are TGTGCCAGCACCCCAACATGGACTAGCGGTTACAATGAGCAGTTCTTC.